This passage covers 5 T cell receptor beta chains from one sample sequenced in a study of PD-1 blockade in classical Hodgkin lymphoma. The time point denotes: cycle 4 day 1 (C4D1), after 5 to 7 weeks of nivolumab. Each and every patient relapsed after autologous stem cell transplantation, and patients got differing brentuximab vedotin exposure. Sequenced by immunoSEQ multiplex PCR; TCRdb stores in-frame clones only, minus some. The sample holds under 20,000 clones, approximately 80% seen once. The sequenced sample was peripheral blood mononuclear cells (PBMCs), obtained before the fourth cycle of nivolumab. The source is a human donor with classical Hodgkin lymphoma.

The J gene is TRBJ1-5, the V gene TRBV29-1, with a tentative D call TRBD1 (5 bases). Trimming removed 0 bases at V and 4 bases at J, with 10 bases between. This CDR3 region has 14 residues. CDR1 SQVTM and CDR2 ANQGSEA come from the germline V gene. As DNA, the CDR3 is TGCAGCGTTGAAGATGGGGCGGGGAATCAGCCCCAGCATTTT. Protein sequence: CSVEDGAGNQPQHF.

This clone counts as large. The chain joins TRBV15 to TRBJ2-1, with TRBD2 identical over 9 bases. The CDR3 covers 15 residues. Germline V lookup: CDR1 LNHNV, CDR2 YYDKDF (reference sequence). V shed 2 bases, J shed 7 bases, and the junction held 6 bases outside the gene matches. The CDR3 protein is CATSRSGLAPNEQFF. CDR3 bases: TGTGCCACCAGCAGATCCGGACTAGCGCCTAATGAGCAGTTCTTC.

The CDR3 nucleotides read TGTGCCAGCAGTGAGGAGGGATGGGGCACAGATACGCAGTATTTT. Its protein is CASSEEGWGTDTQYF. This chain connects TRBV25-1 to TRBJ2-3; D may be TRBD2 (6 bases). The CDR3 has 15 amino acids. Germline V lookup: CDR1 MGHDK, CDR2 SYGVNS. Trimming shortened V by 3 bases and J by 1 base, and 11 bases separated the two germline ends.

The chain has TRBV5-1 and TRBJ2-3, with TRBD1 as a possible D gene (7 bases). Trimming left V 4 bases short and J 3 bases short, with 12 bases between. The CDR3 extends over 14 amino acids. From germline, CDR1 is SGHRS and CDR2 YFSETQ. The CDR3 sequence: CASSGRTGTDTQYF. CDR3 DNA sequence: TGCGCCAGCAGCGGGAGGACAGGAACAGATACGCAGTATTTT. Full variable domain (missing parts from reference TRBV5-1 and TRBJ2-3): KAGVTQTPRYLIKTRGQQVTLSCSPISGHRSVSWYQQTPGQGLQFLFEYFSETQRNKGNFPGRFSGRQFSNSRSEMNVSTLELGDSALYLCASSGRTGTDTQYFGPGTRLTVL.

The CDR3 sequence: CASSLVVGNTEAFF. The DNA for the CDR3 is TGCGCCAGCAGCTTGGTTGTTGGAAACACTGAAGCTTTCTTT. The J gene is TRBJ1-1, the V gene TRBV5-1; D gene ambiguous. CDR1 SGHRS and CDR2 YFSETQ come from the germline V gene. The CDR3 totals 14 residues. The ends were cut back, 0 bases at V and 2 bases at J, with 8 bases in the middle.